This T cell receptor beta chain is drawn from a study of T cell responses to AZD1222 COVID-19 vaccine (dated by TCRdb to about 2021). At the level of the whole study: AZD1222 recipients with second doses at about 4 weeks or about 12 weeks were pooled, because spike-specific TCR depth and breadth did not differ between schedules. TCR sequencing covered over 230 trial participants: roughly 200 given two doses of AZD1222 and approximately 25 given two doses of MenACWY control vaccine. Trial participants were enrolled by age into subgroups of 18-55, 56-69 and 70-plus years, and around 150, 29 and 61 TCR-sequenced participants, respectively, were included in these subgroups. General conclusions and limits of the study: Reportedly, close to half of the unique spike-specific TCRs recognized epitopes lying outside the regions that are mutated in the B.1.351 and B.1.1.7 variants. Conclusions about previously exposed vaccinees are limited because only five to seven AZD1222 recipients were SARS-CoV-2 seropositive at baseline. In the small 56-69-year group, the increase in depth fell short of significance, most likely because of low power. Participants were mostly white British and included more females than males, and it was suggested by the authors that clonal diversity may have been underestimated. Spike-specific TCR breadth and depth rose significantly after two AZD1222 doses compared with day 0 and with MenACWY recipients. The whole spike protein was spanned by vaccine-associated CD4 TCRs, and dominant responses were seen in regions 160-218 and 743-854. Because no day 14 peak-response samples were available, repertoires were characterized only after the peak T cell response.

CDR1 and CDR2 are drawn from the germline V gene: MDHEN, SYDVKM. V lost 5 bases and J lost 0 bases, and the count of bases not matched to a germline gene is 16. Including cysteine and phenylalanine, the CDR3 has 19 amino acids. Just CDR3 DNA is preserved here, 57 bases in frame from base 1. The time point label corresponds to: baseline before first vaccination. Vaccinee samples came from UK trials COV001 and COV002, including a single-blind randomized controlled phase 2/3 trial of AZD1222 (ChAdOx1 nCoV-19) in healthy adults. For TCRbeta chain sequencing, PBMC samples were collected from trial participants at day 0 and at day 28 after the second dose. A remark on this clone: This receptor's antigen is unknown. Per-base qualities were not stored, and no clone one base away is much larger.

The CDR3 regions of human TCRbeta chains were subjected to immunosequencing. On the authors' methods: Repertoire TCRs were checked for matches against a reference library of SARS-CoV-2-specific TCRs that had been generated using the MIRA antigen-specificity platform. Breadth was defined as the fraction of unique TCRs that were SARS-CoV-2-associated, and depth was defined as the fraction of total T cells that were SARS-CoV-2-associated. Using the MIRA data, every spike-specific TCR was mapped to the spike region that the TCR reacted to and assigned to either a CD4 or a CD8 class. Log10-transformed breadth and depth values were compared by one-way ANOVA with Sidak's multiple comparisons tests. The table was pulled from immuneACCESS by TCRdb, which kept in-frame rearrangements only. Such tables lose some clones; where checked, under half of the loss comes from unresolved V genes, and the rest has no known cause. V, J and clone size are those of that table, while D and trimming were read from the DNA. A total of roughly 86,000 clones appear in this sample, roughly nine tenths of them only once. The ten largest clones take up 31% of the sample.

The sample in question was peripheral blood, obtained on day 0 of AZD1222 vaccination. The V gene is TRBV28 and the J gene is TRBJ2-3, and TRBD1 aligns with 8 junction nucleotides. The clonotype comes from an adult in good health. CDR3 reads: CASSQISFGTGKSTDTQYF. In nucleotides, the sequence is TGTGCCAGCAGTCAGATCTCCTTTGGGACAGGAAAAAGCACAGATACGCAGTATTTT.